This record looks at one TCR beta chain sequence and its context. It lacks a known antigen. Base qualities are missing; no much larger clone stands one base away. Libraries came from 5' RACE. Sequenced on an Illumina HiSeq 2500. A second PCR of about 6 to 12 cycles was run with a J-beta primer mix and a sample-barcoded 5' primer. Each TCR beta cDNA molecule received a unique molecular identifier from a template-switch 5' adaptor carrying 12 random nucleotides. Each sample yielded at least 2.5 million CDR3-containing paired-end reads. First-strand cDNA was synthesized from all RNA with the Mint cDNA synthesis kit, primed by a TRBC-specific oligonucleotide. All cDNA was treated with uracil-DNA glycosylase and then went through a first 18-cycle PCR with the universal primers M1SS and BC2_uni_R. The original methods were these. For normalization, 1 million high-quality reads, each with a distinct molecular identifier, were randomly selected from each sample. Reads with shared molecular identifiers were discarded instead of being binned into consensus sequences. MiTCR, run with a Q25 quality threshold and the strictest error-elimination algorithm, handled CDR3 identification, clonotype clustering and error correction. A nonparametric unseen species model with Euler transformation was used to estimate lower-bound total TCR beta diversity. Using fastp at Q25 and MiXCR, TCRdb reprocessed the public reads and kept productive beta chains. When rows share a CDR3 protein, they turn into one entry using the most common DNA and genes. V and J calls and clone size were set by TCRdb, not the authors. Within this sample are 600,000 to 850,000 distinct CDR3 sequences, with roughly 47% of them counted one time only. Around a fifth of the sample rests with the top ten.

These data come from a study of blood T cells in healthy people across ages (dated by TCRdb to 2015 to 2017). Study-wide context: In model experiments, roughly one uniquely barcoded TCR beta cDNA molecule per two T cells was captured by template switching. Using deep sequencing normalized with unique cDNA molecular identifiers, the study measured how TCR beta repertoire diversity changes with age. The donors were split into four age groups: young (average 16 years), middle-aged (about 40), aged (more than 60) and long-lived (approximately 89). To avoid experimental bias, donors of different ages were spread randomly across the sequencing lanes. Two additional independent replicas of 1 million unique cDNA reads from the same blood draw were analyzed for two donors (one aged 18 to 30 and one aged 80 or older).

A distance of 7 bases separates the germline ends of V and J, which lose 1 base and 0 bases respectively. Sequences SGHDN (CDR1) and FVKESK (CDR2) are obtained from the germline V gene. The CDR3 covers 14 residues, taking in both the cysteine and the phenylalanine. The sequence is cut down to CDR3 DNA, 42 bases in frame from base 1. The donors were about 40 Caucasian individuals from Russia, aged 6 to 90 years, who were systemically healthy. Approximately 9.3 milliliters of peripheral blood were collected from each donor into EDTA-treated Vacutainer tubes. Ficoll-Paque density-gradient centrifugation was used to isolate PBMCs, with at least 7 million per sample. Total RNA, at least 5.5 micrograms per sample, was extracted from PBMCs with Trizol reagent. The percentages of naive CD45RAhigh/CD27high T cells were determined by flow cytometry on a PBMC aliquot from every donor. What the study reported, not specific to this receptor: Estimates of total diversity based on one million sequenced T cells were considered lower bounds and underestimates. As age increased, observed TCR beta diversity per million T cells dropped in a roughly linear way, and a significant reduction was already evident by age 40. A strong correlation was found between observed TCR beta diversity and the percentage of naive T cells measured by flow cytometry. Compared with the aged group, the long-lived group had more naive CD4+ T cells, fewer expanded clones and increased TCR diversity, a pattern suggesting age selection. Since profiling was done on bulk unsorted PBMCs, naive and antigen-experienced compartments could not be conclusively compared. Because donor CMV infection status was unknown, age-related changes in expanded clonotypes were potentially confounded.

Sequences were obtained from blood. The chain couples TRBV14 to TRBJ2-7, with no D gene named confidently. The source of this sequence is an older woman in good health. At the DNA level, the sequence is TGTGCCAGCAGCCAAGGGTCCTTCTCCTACGAGCAGTACTTC. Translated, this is CASSQGSFSYEQYF.